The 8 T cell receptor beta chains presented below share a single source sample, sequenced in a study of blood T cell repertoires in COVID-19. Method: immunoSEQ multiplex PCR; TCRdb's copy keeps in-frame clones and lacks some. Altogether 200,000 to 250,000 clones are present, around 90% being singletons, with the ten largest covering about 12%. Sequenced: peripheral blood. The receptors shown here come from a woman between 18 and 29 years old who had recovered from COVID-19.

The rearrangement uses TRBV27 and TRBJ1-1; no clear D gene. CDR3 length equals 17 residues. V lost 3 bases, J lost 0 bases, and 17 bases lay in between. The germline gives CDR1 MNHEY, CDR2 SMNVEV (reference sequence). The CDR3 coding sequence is TGTGCCAGCAGTTTTAGGCCACACACAGTATTGAACACTGAAGCTTTCTTT. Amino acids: CASSFRPHTVLNTEAFF.

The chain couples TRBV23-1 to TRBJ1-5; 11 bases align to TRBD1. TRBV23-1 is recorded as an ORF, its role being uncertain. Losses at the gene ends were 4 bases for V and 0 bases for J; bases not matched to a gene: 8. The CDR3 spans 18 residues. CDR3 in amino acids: CASSPGTGGSYSNQPQHF. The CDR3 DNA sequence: TGCGCCAGCAGTCCGGGGACAGGGGGATCCTATAGCAATCAGCCCCAGCATTTT.

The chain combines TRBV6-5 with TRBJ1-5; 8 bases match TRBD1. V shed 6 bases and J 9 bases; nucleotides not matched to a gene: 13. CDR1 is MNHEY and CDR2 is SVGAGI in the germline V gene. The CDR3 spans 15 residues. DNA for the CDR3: TGTGCCAGCAGCCGTAAATCGACAGGGACAGGGCCCCAGCATTTT. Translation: CASSRKSTGTGPQHF.

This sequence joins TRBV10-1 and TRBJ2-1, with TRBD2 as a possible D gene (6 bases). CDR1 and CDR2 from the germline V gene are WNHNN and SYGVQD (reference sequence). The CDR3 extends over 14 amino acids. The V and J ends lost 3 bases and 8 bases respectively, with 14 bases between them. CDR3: CASSDPASVHEQFF. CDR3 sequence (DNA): TGCGCCAGCAGTGATCCAGCTAGCGTCCATGAGCAGTTCTTC.

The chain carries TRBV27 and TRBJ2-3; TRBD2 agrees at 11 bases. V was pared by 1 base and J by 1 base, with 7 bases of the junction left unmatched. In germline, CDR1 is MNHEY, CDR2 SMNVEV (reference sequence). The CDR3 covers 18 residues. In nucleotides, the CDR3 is TGTGCCAGCAGTTTATTCCTACTAGCGGGAGTTGGCACAGATACGCAGTATTTT. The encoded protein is CASSLFLLAGVGTDTQYF.

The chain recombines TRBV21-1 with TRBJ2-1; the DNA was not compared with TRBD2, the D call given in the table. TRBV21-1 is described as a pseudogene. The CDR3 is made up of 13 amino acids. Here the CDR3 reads CAIPEGGHNEQFF. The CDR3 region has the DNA TGTGCCATACCGGAGGGCGGCCACAATGAGCAGTTCTTC.

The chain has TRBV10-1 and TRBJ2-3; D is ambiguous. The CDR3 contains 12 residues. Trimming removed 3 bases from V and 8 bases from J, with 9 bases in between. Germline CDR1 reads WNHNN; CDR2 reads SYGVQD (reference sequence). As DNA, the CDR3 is TGCGCCAGCAGTGAAACTCCTGGTACGCAGTATTTT. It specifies CASSETPGTQYF.

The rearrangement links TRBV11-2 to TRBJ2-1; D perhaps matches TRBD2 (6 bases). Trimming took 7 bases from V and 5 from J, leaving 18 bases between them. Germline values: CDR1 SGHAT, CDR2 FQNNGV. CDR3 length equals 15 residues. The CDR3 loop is CASTDGGVENNEQFF. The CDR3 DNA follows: TGTGCCAGCACAGATGGCGGGGTGGAGAACAATGAGCAGTTCTTC.